This is a list of T cell receptor beta chains from one sample in a study of T cells in localized non-small cell lung cancer. Sequencing used immunoSEQ multiplex PCR; TCRdb keeps in-frame clones, though not all of them. This table has around 40,000 clones, 86% appearing once. The sample was peripheral blood, taken before any cancer treatment. Receptors were obtained from a man between 35 and 75 years old with stage I lung adenocarcinoma. CDR3s include the opening cysteine and the closing phenylalanine or tryptophan. The order of the fields is CDR3 length, D gene, clone size, V gene, J gene, CDR3 protein, CDR3 DNA. The D gene is left open where the match is weak. For some rows the clone size is stated as once, few or many, or as a class when expanded; others skip it.

11	NA	NA	TRBV5-6	TRBJ2-3	CASTSTDTQYF	TGTGCCAGCACCTCTACAGATACGCAGTATTTT
18	TRBD1	NA	TRBV14	TRBJ1-4	CASSQDMPGTGTGEKLFF	TGTGCCAGCAGCCAAGATATGCCCGGGACAGGCACGGGTGAAAAACTGTTTTTT
15	NA	NA	TRBV5-6	TRBJ2-5	CASSPSGTPQETQYF	TGTGCCAGCAGCCCTTCCGGGACACCCCAAGAGACCCAGTACTTC
12	NA	NA	TRBV18	TRBJ1-1	CASSPLVGEAFF	TGTGCCAGCTCACCACTCGTAGGGGAAGCTTTCTTT
14	TRBD2	once	TRBV30	TRBJ2-7	CAWTEGAGAHEQYF	TGTGCCTGGACCGAGGGAGCGGGAGCGCACGAGCAGTACTTC
13	NA	NA	TRBV4-1	TRBJ2-7	CASSQSTKLEQYF	TGCGCCAGCAGCCAGAGTACGAAACTAGAGCAGTACTTC
14	NA	NA	TRBV10-3	TRBJ2-7	CAITPAGRSYEQYF	TGTGCCATCACTCCCGCTGGCCGCTCCTACGAGCAGTACTTC
16	TRBD2	once	TRBV10-1	TRBJ2-7	CASPLCGVAGVREQYF	TGCGCCAGCCCCCTCTGCGGTGTAGCGGGAGTACGCGAGCAGTACTTC
15	NA	NA	TRBV6-5	TRBJ2-3	CASSYSSPNTDTQYF	TGTGCCAGCAGTTATAGCAGCCCGAACACAGATACGCAGTATTTT
16	NA	NA	TRBV7-3	TRBJ2-2	CASSLKGTTNTGELFF	TGTGCCAGCAGCTTAAAAGGGACCACGAACACCGGGGAGCTGTTTTTT
14	NA	NA	TRBV2	TRBJ1-3	CATSRSQGGNTIYF	TGTGCCACCAGCCGGTCCCAGGGCGGAAACACCATATATTTT
13	NA	NA	TRBV11-3	TRBJ1-3	CASSLELGNTIYF	TGTGCCAGCAGCTTAGAACTCGGAAACACCATATATTTT
13	TRBD1	NA	TRBV28	TRBJ1-2	CASSSTGGGGYTF	TGTGCCAGCAGTTCCACAGGGGGGGGTGGCTACACCTTC
13	NA	few	TRBV28	TRBJ1-1	CASSLDVGTEAFF	TGTGCCAGCAGTTTAGACGTGGGCACTGAAGCTTTCTTT
17	TRBD1	NA	TRBV28	TRBJ1-4	CASSSLPRQGGGEKLFF	TGTGCCAGCAGTTCTCTTCCTAGACAGGGGGGTGGTGAAAAACTGTTTTTT
15	TRBD2	NA	TRBV5-1	TRBJ2-7	CASSFGTSDSYEQYF	TGCGCCAGCAGCTTCGGGACTAGCGACTCCTACGAGCAGTACTTC
13	TRBD1	NA	TRBV4-3	TRBJ2-7	CASSQVTGSEQYF	TGCGCCAGCAGCCAAGTGACAGGGTCCGAGCAGTACTTC
14	NA	once	TRBV28	TRBJ1-2	CASSFAPRSYGYTF	TGTGCCAGCAGTTTCGCGCCCCGGTCCTATGGCTACACCTTC
14	NA	NA	TRBV7-3	TRBJ1-1	CASSLGHQSTEAFF	TGTGCCAGCAGCTTAGGGCATCAAAGCACTGAAGCTTTCTTT
16	TRBD2	once	TRBV9	TRBJ2-1	CASSLRTSGSYNEQFF	TGTGCCAGCAGCCTGAGGACTAGCGGGAGCTACAATGAGCAGTTCTTC
15	NA	few	TRBV28	TRBJ1-2	CASSLGTPLDYGYTF	TGTGCCAGCAGTTTAGGGACACCACTGGACTATGGCTACACCTTC
16	NA	once	TRBV27	TRBJ2-1	CASSLSGGRSYNEQFF	TGTGCCAGCAGTTTATCGGGCGGCCGCTCCTACAATGAGCAGTTCTTC
13	TRBD2	NA	TRBV6-1	TRBJ2-7	CASRGLAGTEQYF	TGTGCCAGCAGGGGACTAGCGGGAACTGAGCAGTACTTC
13	TRBD1	once	TRBV10-3	TRBJ1-4	CAIRGQGIEKLFF	TGTGCCATCAGGGGACAGGGGATCGAAAAACTGTTTTTT
15	TRBD1	NA	TRBV28	TRBJ2-7	CASIYGTGRSYEQYF	TGTGCCAGCATCTACGGGACAGGGAGATCCTACGAGCAGTACTTC
18	TRBD2	NA	TRBV5-1	TRBJ2-2	CASSPPGLAGVGTGELFF	TGCGCCAGCAGCCCTCCCGGACTAGCGGGAGTAGGAACCGGGGAGCTGTTTTTT